The entry below describes one TCR beta chain. Naive CD4+ cells had CD25+ Tregs removed. The CDR3 extends over 13 amino acids. The germline V and J ends were trimmed by 7 bases and 6 bases, with 16 bases remaining between them. Semi-nested PCR with Nested Universal Primer A followed constant-region reverse priming of full-length variable regions. MiXCR, run by TCRdb on the 5' RACE reads, gives a single entry per CDR3 protein. The sample lists about 53,000 distinct CDR3 sequences, around 24% occurring once. This TCR was recovered from a female donor with breast cancer. The specimen sequenced was tumor-infiltrating naive CD4+ T cells sorted from the breast tumor. This sample's subset: naive CD4+ T cells, CD4+CD45RA+CD25-. The gene calls are TRBV12-3 or TRBV12-4 and TRBJ2-7; D possibly uses TRBD1 or TRBD2 (5 bases each). The DNA for the CDR3 is TGTGCCAGCAATGTCCAGGGAGACCGCGAGCAGTACTTC. Translated: CASNVQGDREQYF.